A selection of T cell receptor beta chains follows, all from one sample in a study of blood T cell repertoires in COVID-19. Repertoires were generated with immunoSEQ multiplex PCR, while TCRdb's copy carries only in-frame clones and drops some. The table has 70,000 to 85,000 clones, about 80% seen once. The material sequenced was peripheral blood. The receptor set was obtained from a man aged 80 or over with acute or convalescent COVID-19. The CDR3 runs from the conserved cysteine through the conserved F or W. The D gene is left open where the match is weak.

TRBJ2-5	14	.	TRBV3-1/TRBV3-2	CASSQVGVAETQYF
TRBJ2-1	14	.	TRBV7-8	CASSSLGGRGEQFF
TRBJ1-2	14	TRBD1	TRBV5-4	CASSPDRAEYGYTF
TRBJ1-2	14	TRBD1	TRBV5-1	CASSGTGGRIGYTF
TRBJ1-4	13	.	TRBV19	CASSTGYNEKLFF
TRBJ2-7	15	.	TRBV9	CASSKGLGVEYEQYF
TRBJ2-1	16	TRBD2	TRBV4-1	CASSRTPSGGPYEQFF
TRBJ1-2	13	TRBD1	TRBV2	CASKEGQSYGYTF
TRBJ1-5	14	TRBD1	TRBV19	CASRLQGWNQPQHF
TRBJ1-2	16	TRBD1	TRBV6-5	CASSYSGQGTNYGYTF
TRBJ2-7	13	.	TRBV19	CASRGTWVGEQYF
TRBJ2-2	16	TRBD2	TRBV7-2	CASRAPGLAITGELFF
TRBJ2-4	14	TRBD1	TRBV7-9	CASSRGTGGDIQYF
TRBJ2-3	16	.	TRBV19	CASSILATRSTDTQYF
TRBJ2-7	14	.	TRBV11-2	CASSPGMRYYEQYF
TRBJ2-2	16	TRBD1	TRBV4-1	CASSQSRGQGTGELFF
TRBJ1-5	18	.	TRBV19	CASSIGRAGTVSNQPQHF
TRBJ1-2	14	.	TRBV4-1	CASSQGGTNYGYTF
TRBJ2-5	15	TRBD2	TRBV7-3	CASSPRAAGGETQYF
TRBJ2-7	18	TRBD1	TRBV3-1/TRBV3-2	CASSQDIPGQGYSYEQYF
TRBJ1-2	15	TRBD1	TRBV3-1/TRBV3-2	CASSQGTGQGYGYTF
TRBJ2-2	13	TRBD1	TRBV7-7	CASSLGTDRELFF
TRBJ1-5	17	.	TRBV21-1	CASSKVYGGSINQPQHF
TRBJ2-2	13	.	TRBV12-3/TRBV12-4	CASRTDNTGELFF
TRBJ2-2	18	TRBD2	TRBV3-1/TRBV3-2	CASSLGGLRGGRTGELFF
TRBJ1-6	15	TRBD1	TRBV19	CASSMGQAYNSPLHF
TRBJ1-5	12	.	TRBV6-5	CASRGGLGPQHF
TRBJ1-2	14	TRBD1	TRBV18	CASSPRDRAHGYTF
TRBJ1-2	14	TRBD1	TRBV6-5	CASRTGARNYGYTF
TRBJ2-7	11	.	TRBV7-9	CASSFRDEQYF
TRBJ2-1	16	TRBD2	TRBV19	CASQSRLAGGNNEQFF
TRBJ1-1	14	.	TRBV19	CASGRGRMNTEAFF
TRBJ2-7	18	TRBD2	TRBV11-2	CASSLRGLAGAGSYEQYF
TRBJ2-1	16	TRBD2	TRBV27	CASSSRRGGAYNEQFF
TRBJ1-6	15	.	TRBV14	CASSGGGAYNSPLHF
TRBJ1-2	14	.	TRBV12-5	CASGLRQGSYGYTF
TRBJ2-3	14	.	TRBV11-1	CASSGGFSTDTQYF
TRBJ2-5	15	TRBD1	TRBV2	CASSMGQGSQETQYF
TRBJ2-3	16	TRBD2	TRBV5-6	CASSLASGGAVDTQYF
TRBJ1-4	15	.	TRBV18	CASSPQGTTNEKLFF
TRBJ2-3	14	.	TRBV19	CASNPGRGTDTQYF